A selection of T cell receptor beta chains follows, all from one sample in a study of T cells in Graves' hyperthyroidism and ophthalmopathy. Using its own MiXCR run on the multiplex PCR reads, TCRdb lists one record per CDR3 protein. The data hold some 300,000 distinct CDR3 sequences, with approximately 18% observed a single time. Sequenced sample: blood. The receptors originated from a man aged 45-65 years with Graves' ophthalmopathy. The CDR3 runs from the conserved cysteine through the conserved F or W. A D gene is named only where the DNA matches it firmly. Expanded clones get a size class; other rows say once, few or many, or leave the size out.

clone_size j_call v_call d_call cdr3_aa cdr3_nt
few TRBJ2-2 TRBV5-1 TRBD1 CASGQGSNTGELFF TGCGCCAGCGGACAGGGATCGAACACCGGGGAGCTGTTTTTT
few TRBJ2-1 TRBV29-1 TRBD2 CSFTGTSLNEQFF TGCAGCTTCACCGGGACTAGTCTTAATGAGCAGTTCTTC
. TRBJ2-7 TRBV27 . CASSSSQTIHYEQYF TGTGCCAGCAGTTCAAGCCAGACTATCCACTACGAGCAGTACTTC
. TRBJ2-1 TRBV2 TRBD1 CASRPGTGDWFF TGTGCCAGCAGACCCGGGACAGGGGATTGGTTCTTC
. TRBJ1-5 TRBV19 . CASSIDRGGNQPQHF TGTGCCAGTAGTATAGATAGGGGCGGGAATCAGCCCCAGCATTTT
. TRBJ2-5 TRBV2 . CASRFDGTRETQYF TGTGCCAGCAGATTTGACGGAACCAGAGAGACCCAGTACTTC
many TRBJ2-1 TRBV27 TRBD2 CASSLSLAGGYNEQFF TGTGCCAGCAGTTTATCCCTAGCGGGAGGATACAATGAGCAGTTCTTC
. TRBJ2-3 TRBV2 TRBD1 CACRKGTGTDTQYF TGTGCCTGTAGGAAGGGGACAGGCACAGATACGCAGTATTTT
many TRBJ2-2 TRBV28 TRBD1 CASRSDRGDTGELFF TGTGCCAGCAGATCCGACAGGGGCGACACCGGGGAGCTGTTTTTT
. TRBJ2-5 TRBV5-1 TRBD2 CASKLGLAQETQYF TGCGCCAGCAAGTTGGGACTAGCGCAAGAGACCCAGTACTTC
many TRBJ2-1 TRBV20-1 TRBD1 CSATGENEQFF TGCAGTGCAACAGGGGAAAATGAGCAGTTCTTC
many TRBJ2-7 TRBV20-1 TRBD1 CSARPRDRGDEQYF TGCAGTGCTAGACCGCGGGACAGGGGCGACGAGCAGTACTTC
few TRBJ2-7 TRBV20-1 . CSPGNGVGEQYF TGCAGTCCCGGGAATGGGGTGGGCGAGCAGTACTTC
. TRBJ1-2 TRBV11-2 . CASSANRVYLGHGYTF TGTGCCAGCAGCGCAAACAGGGTGTATTTAGGTCATGGCTACACCTTC
few TRBJ2-1 TRBV10-1 TRBD1 CASPEGTGGRNEQFF TGCGCCAGCCCAGAGGGGACAGGGGGCAGGAATGAGCAGTTCTTC
many TRBJ2-1 TRBV20-1 . CSVRRDRSSYNEQFF TGCAGTGTCAGGAGGGATCGAAGCTCCTACAATGAGCAGTTCTTC
few TRBJ1-5 TRBV10-2 . CASSTDSNQPQHF TGCGCCAGCAGTACAGATAGCAATCAGCCCCAGCATTTT
many TRBJ1-1 TRBV28 TRBD1 CASSFFRDRAGGAFF TGTGCCAGCAGTTTCTTCCGCGACAGGGCGGGGGGGGCTTTCTTT
. TRBJ2-1 TRBV5-1 . CASSSRGAGAGTAYNEQFF TGCGCCAGCAGTTCCCGCGGGGCGGGTGCCGGGACAGCCTACAATGAGCAGTTCTTC
. TRBJ2-1 TRBV2 TRBD2 CASRDSGKTGNEQFF TGTGCCAGCAGAGATAGCGGGAAAACGGGCAATGAGCAGTTCTTC
few TRBJ2-1 TRBV2 . CASNLAASSYNEQFF TGTGCCAGCAATTTAGCGGCGAGCTCCTACAATGAGCAGTTCTTC
. TRBJ1-1 TRBV12-3/TRBV12-4 TRBD1 CASSFGDRSNTEAFF TGTGCCAGCAGTTTTGGGGACAGGTCGAACACTGAAGCTTTCTTT
. TRBJ1-1 TRBV6-2/TRBV6-3 . CASISGGFMNTEAFF TGTGCCAGCATTTCGGGAGGGTTCATGAACACTGAAGCTTTCTTT
few TRBJ1-1 TRBV6-5 . CASSYQETRTEAFF TGTGCCAGCAGTTACCAGGAGACGAGGACTGAAGCTTTCTTT
. TRBJ2-5 TRBV5-1 TRBD2 CASRGGGGQETQYF TGCGCCAGCAGAGGCGGGGGGGGGCAAGAGACCCAGTACTTC